One TCR beta chain is described in this entry. Germline is not matched at one junction end, which may reflect a read error. In TCRdb, the 5' RACE reads were re-called with MiXCR into one record per CDR3 protein. The repertoire holds roughly 70,000 distinct CDR3 sequences, with around 5.5% as singletons. The data were taken from a study of neurological immune-mediated disorders. Sequenced material: PBMCs. The origin of this receptor is a woman aged 25 to 45 with multiple sclerosis.

This CDR3 is CAISEQGYQPQNF. CDR3 bases: TGTGCCATCAGTGAACAGGGGTATCAGCCCCAGAATTTT. This chain joins TRBV10-3 and TRBJ1-5; 7 bases agree with TRBD1. This CDR3 region has 13 residues. The V gene's germline CDR1 is ENHRY and CDR2 SYGVKD.